This entry describes one T cell receptor (beta chain). The assay was immunoSEQ multiplex PCR, and TCRdb's table has in-frame clones only and misses some. The sample carries about 70,000 clones, about 90% recorded once. These data belong to a study of T cell changes during pregnancy in multiple sclerosis. V was shortened by 2 bases and J by 2 bases, with 9 bases between the two germline ends. This CDR3 has 14 residues. Germline CDR1 is KGHSH and CDR2 is LQKENI. The V and J genes are TRBV18 and TRBJ1-1, with D perhaps TRBD1 (6 bases). Sample: peripheral blood, taken after pregnancy. This TCR derives from a female donor with multiple sclerosis, enrolled in a pregnancy study. CDR3 coding DNA: TGTGCCAGCTCACCAGGACAGAGTAACACTGAAGCTTTCTTT. Translated: CASSPGQSNTEAFF.